This entry concerns a single T cell receptor beta chain. Its target is not known. This sample is part of a study of Ad26.COV2.S vaccination and SARS-CoV-2 variants. Treatment reported: some 20 received Ad26.COV2.S at low or high dose, single or two shots; 5 received placebo; per-sample allocation not given. Sampling happened 63 days after the first vaccine or placebo injection. SARS-CoV-2 spike from the Wuhan strain was encoded by the vaccine, an Ad26 vector. Study outcomes and limitations: Compared with placebo recipients, vaccine recipients had higher spike-specific TCR breadth. The TCR breadth and depth analyses may have understated or missed part of the total T cell responses.

Here immunoSEQ multiplex PCR was the method, and the copy in TCRdb shows in-frame clones only, minus some. The profile shows nearly 400,000 clones, 75% to 90% of them singletons. This CDR3 is built from 18 residues. Per germline, CDR1 MNHEY and CDR2 SVGEGT. V dropped 4 bases and J dropped 1 base, with 20 bases sitting between them. The receptor was derived from a person between 18 and 65 years old who received the Ad26.COV2.S COVID-19 vaccine or a placebo. The specimen was peripheral blood, collected in a trial of Ad26.COV2.S vaccine versus placebo. The V gene is TRBV6-2 or TRBV6-3, the J gene TRBJ1-3; D remains ambiguous. CDR3 sequence: CASSSLSWTAVSGNTIYF. DNA for the CDR3: TGTGCCAGCAGTTCCCTATCTTGGACGGCGGTATCTGGAAACACCATATATTTT.